This T cell receptor (beta chain) was sequenced in a study of blood T cells in healthy people across ages. For the second PCR, which ran for about 6 to 11 cycles, a sample-barcoded 5' primer and a J-beta primer mix were used. TCRdb passed the 5' RACE reads through MiXCR, listing each CDR3 protein once. The sample gives 1.8 million or so distinct CDR3 sequences, roughly two fifths of which show up once; roughly 24% is in the top ten. Germline V gene sequence: CDR1 SNHLY, CDR2 FYNNEI. The ends were cut back, 1 base at V and 0 bases at J, with 7 bases in the middle. CDR3 size: 15 residues. The V call is TRBV2, the J call TRBJ2-4; possibly TRBD2 for D (5 bases). The sequence was collected from a human donor in good health. The sequencing input was blood. The CDR3: CASSEDAGAKNIQYF. In nucleotides, the CDR3 is TGTGCCAGCAGTGAAGACGCGGGAGCCAAAAACATTCAGTACTTC.